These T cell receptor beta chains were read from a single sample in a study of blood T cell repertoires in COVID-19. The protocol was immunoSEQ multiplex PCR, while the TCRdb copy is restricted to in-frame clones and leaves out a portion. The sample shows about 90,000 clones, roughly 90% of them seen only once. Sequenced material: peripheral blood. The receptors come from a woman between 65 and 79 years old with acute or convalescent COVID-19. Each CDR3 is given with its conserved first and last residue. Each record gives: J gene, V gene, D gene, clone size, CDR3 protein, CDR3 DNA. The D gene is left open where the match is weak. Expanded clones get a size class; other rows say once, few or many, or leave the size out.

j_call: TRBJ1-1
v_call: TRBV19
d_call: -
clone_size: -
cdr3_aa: CASSTPGAMNTEAFF
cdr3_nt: TGTGCCAGTAGTACCCCAGGGGCCATGAACACTGAAGCTTTCTTT

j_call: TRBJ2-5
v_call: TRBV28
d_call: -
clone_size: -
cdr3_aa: CASVLRDSQETQYF
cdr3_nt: TGTGCCAGCGTTCTCCGGGACTCCCAAGAGACCCAGTACTTC

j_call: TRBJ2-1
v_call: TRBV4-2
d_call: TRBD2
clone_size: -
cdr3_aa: CASSRTGVPSGILSSYNEQFF
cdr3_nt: TGTGCCAGCAGCCGTACAGGGGTGCCTAGCGGGATCCTTAGCTCCTACAATGAGCAGTTCTTC

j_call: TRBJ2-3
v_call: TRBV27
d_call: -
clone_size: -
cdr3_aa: CASSPLEGLITDTQYF
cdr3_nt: TGTGCCAGCAGTCCCCTCGAAGGACTTATCACAGATACGCAGTATTTT

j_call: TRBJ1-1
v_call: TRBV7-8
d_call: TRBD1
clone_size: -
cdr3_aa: CASSLNRGTEAFF
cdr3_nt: TGTGCCAGCAGCTTAAACAGGGGCACTGAAGCTTTCTTT

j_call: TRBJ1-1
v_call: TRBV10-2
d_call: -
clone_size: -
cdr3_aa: CASSRGRGNTEAFF
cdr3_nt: TGCGCCAGCAGCCGGGGCAGGGGAAACACTGAAGCTTTCTTT

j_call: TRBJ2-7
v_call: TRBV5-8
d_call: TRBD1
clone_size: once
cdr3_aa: CASSFDRGRPYEQYF
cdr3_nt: TGTGCCAGCAGCTTCGACAGGGGGCGACCCTACGAGCAGTACTTC

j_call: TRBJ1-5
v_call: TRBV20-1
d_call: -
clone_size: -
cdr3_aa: CSASIFGARQVGNQPQHF
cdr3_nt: TGCAGTGCTAGTATTTTCGGGGCTAGACAGGTCGGCAATCAGCCCCAGCATTTT

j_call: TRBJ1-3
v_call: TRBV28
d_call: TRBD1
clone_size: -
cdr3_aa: CASRTGTGYSGNTIYF
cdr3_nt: TGTGCCAGCAGAACCGGGACAGGATACTCTGGAAACACCATATATTTT

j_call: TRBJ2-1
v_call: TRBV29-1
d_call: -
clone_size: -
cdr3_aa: CSVVTGAGGNEQFF
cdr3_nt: TGCAGCGTTGTGACTGGCGCAGGGGGGAATGAGCAGTTCTTC

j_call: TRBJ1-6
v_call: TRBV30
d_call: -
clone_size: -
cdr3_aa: CAWSRDTYSPLHF
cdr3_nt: TGTGCCTGGAGCCGGGACACGTATTCACCCCTCCACTTT

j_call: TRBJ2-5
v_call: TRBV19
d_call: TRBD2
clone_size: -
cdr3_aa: CASSMKTSGTQETQYF
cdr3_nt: TGTGCCAGTAGTATGAAGACTAGCGGCACTCAAGAGACCCAGTACTTC

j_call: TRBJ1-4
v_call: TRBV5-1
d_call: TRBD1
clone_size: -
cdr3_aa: CASSDTRQGLREKLFF
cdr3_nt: TGCGCCAGCAGCGACACAAGACAGGGGCTAAGGGAAAAACTGTTTTTT

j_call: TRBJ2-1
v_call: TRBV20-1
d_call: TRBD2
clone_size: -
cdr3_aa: CSASKASGSWKQFF
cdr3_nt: TGCAGTGCTAGTAAGGCTAGCGGGAGTTGGAAGCAGTTCTTC

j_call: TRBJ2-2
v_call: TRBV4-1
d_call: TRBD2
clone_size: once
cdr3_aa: CASSHLRLAGGGTGELFF
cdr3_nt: TGCGCCAGCAGCCATCTCCGACTAGCGGGAGGAGGTACCGGGGAGCTGTTTTTT

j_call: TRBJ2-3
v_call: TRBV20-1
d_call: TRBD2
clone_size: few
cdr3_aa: CSASRRGLAGADTQYF
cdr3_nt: TGCAGTGCTAGTCGGAGAGGTCTAGCGGGAGCAGATACGCAGTATTTT

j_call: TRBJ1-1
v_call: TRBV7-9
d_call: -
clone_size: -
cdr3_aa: CASSLLGENTEAFF
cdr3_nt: TGTGCCAGCAGCTTACTAGGGGAGAACACTGAAGCTTTCTTT

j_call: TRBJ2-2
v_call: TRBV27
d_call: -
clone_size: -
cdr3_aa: CASSPRFLNTGELFF
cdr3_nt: TGTGCCAGCAGCCCCCGGTTTCTGAACACCGGGGAGCTGTTTTTT

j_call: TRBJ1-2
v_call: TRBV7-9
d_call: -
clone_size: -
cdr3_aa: CASSLQGLPGGYTF
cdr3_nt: TGTGCCAGCAGCTTACAGGGACTTCCCGGTGGCTACACCTTC

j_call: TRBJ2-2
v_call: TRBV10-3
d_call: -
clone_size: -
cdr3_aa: CAIRRDSQGGNTGELFF
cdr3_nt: TGTGCCATCCGGAGGGACTCCCAGGGGGGAAACACCGGGGAGCTGTTTTTT

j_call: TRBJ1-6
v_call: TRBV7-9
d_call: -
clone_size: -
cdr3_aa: CASSSTPRDTYNSPLHF
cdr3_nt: TGTGCCAGCAGCTCAACCCCCAGGGATACCTATAATTCACCCCTCCACTTT

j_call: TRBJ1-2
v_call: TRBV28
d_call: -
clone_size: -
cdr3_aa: CASRSSGNYGYTF
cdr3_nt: TGTGCCTCTAGGTCCTCGGGTAACTATGGCTACACCTTC

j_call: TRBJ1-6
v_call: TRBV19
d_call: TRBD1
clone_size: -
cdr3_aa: CASSTGQDNSPLHF
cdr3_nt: TGTGCCAGTAGTACAGGACAGGATAATTCACCCCTCCACTTT

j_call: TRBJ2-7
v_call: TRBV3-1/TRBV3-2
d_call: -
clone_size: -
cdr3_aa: CASSQSVNAYEQYF
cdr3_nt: TGTGCCAGCAGCCAATCAGTAAACGCCTACGAGCAGTACTTC